A selection of T cell receptor beta chains follows, all from one sample in a study of blood T cell repertoires in COVID-19. The table came from immunoSEQ multiplex PCR; TCRdb's copy has only in-frame clones and leaves some out. Of 45,000 to 65,000 clones listed, approximately 82% are singletons. The sequencing input was peripheral blood. The receptors originated from a man aged 55 to 70 with acute or convalescent COVID-19. Both conserved end residues are part of each CDR3. A D gene is named only where the DNA matches it firmly. Part of the rows lack a size; the others show once, few, many or a class for expanded clones.

clone_size	d_call	j_call	v_call	cdr3_aa	cdr3_nt
.	.	TRBJ1-5	TRBV21-1	CASSTWTDNQPQHF	TGTGCCAGCAGCACCTGGACAGACAATCAGCCCCAGCATTTT
.	.	TRBJ1-1	TRBV29-1	CSSPRVRNTEAFF	TGCAGCTCCCCCAGGGTCAGGAACACTGAAGCTTTCTTT
.	.	TRBJ1-4	TRBV6-5	CASSLENRVFKKLFF	TGTGCCAGCAGTCTCGAAAACAGGGTTTTTAAAAAACTGTTTTTT
.	.	TRBJ2-3	TRBV11-1	CASSLGQGSTDTQYF	TGTGCCAGCAGCCTAGGGCAGGGGTCGACAGATACGCAGTATTTT
.	.	TRBJ2-7	TRBV2	CASSSDGTYEQYF	TGTGCCAGCAGTTCGGACGGGACTTACGAGCAGTACTTC
.	TRBD1	TRBJ1-4	TRBV6-1	CASSDRGTVNEKLFF	TGTGCCAGCAGTGATCGTGGGACAGTTAATGAAAAACTGTTTTTT
.	.	TRBJ1-5	TRBV7-2	CASSSHAGNQPQHF	TGTGCCAGCAGCTCTCACGCAGGCAATCAGCCCCAGCATTTT
.	.	TRBJ1-5	TRBV15	CATSRFSQPQHF	TGTGCCACCAGCAGATTTAGTCAGCCCCAGCATTTT
.	.	TRBJ2-5	TRBV27	CASSLGRGETQYF	TGTGCCAGCAGTTTAGGCCGGGGAGAGACCCAGTACTTC
.	TRBD2	TRBJ2-1	TRBV2	CASTLQAGGYNEQFF	TGTGCCAGCACCCTACAGGCGGGGGGATACAATGAGCAGTTCTTC
.	.	TRBJ1-4	TRBV6-5	CASSSQGGEKLFF	TGTGCCAGCAGTTCACAGGGCGGTGAAAAACTGTTTTTT
.	TRBD1	TRBJ1-2	TRBV5-1	CASSFGTGDGYTF	TGCGCCAGCAGCTTCGGGACAGGGGATGGCTACACCTTC
.	.	TRBJ1-5	TRBV10-3	CAISVGGDQPQHF	TGTGCCATCAGTGTAGGAGGGGATCAGCCCCAGCATTTT
.	.	TRBJ2-7	TRBV2	CASSGLEGYEQYF	TGTGCCAGCAGTGGGCTGGAGGGCTACGAGCAGTACTTC
.	.	TRBJ2-7	TRBV28	CASSSGQTYEQYF	TGTGCCAGCAGTTCAGGGCAGACCTACGAGCAGTACTTC
.	TRBD1	TRBJ1-2	TRBV2	CASSENSGGGSYGYTF	TGTGCCAGCAGTGAAAATTCGGGAGGGGGCAGCTATGGCTACACCTTC
.	TRBD2	TRBJ2-3	TRBV13	CASSLQAAYSGGVLDTQYF	TGTGCCAGCAGCTTACAGGCGGCTTACAGCGGGGGGGTTCTGGATACGCAGTATTTT
.	.	TRBJ1-3	TRBV6-5	CATRDFSGNTIYF	TGTGCCACCCGGGACTTCTCTGGAAACACCATATATTTT
.	TRBD1	TRBJ1-3	TRBV28	CASSLPGTGGAGGNTIYF	TGTGCCAGCAGCCTTCCCGGGACAGGGGGCGCGGGTGGAAACACCATATATTTT
.	TRBD1	TRBJ2-5	TRBV5-1	CASSRTGAKGETQYF	TGCGCCAGCAGCCGGACAGGGGCCAAGGGGGAGACCCAGTACTTC
.	TRBD1	TRBJ2-7	TRBV10-2	CASRGGQVPYEQYF	TGCGCCAGCAGAGGGGGACAGGTCCCCTACGAGCAGTACTTC
.	.	TRBJ1-2	TRBV9	CASSVGIEDGYTF	TGTGCCAGCAGCGTAGGCATCGAGGATGGCTACACCTTC
.	TRBD1	TRBJ1-1	TRBV14	CASSRGQGVNTEAFF	TGTGCCAGCAGCCGTGGACAGGGCGTGAACACTGAAGCTTTCTTT
once	.	TRBJ1-4	TRBV5-6	CASSLDRDSTNEKLFF	TGTGCCAGCAGCTTGGACAGGGATTCAACTAATGAAAAACTGTTTTTT
.	TRBD1	TRBJ1-1	TRBV6-5	CASSQGQGFTEAFF	TGTGCCAGCAGCCAGGGACAGGGTTTTACTGAAGCTTTCTTT
.	TRBD2	TRBJ2-1	TRBV7-8	CASSLGLAGGNEQFF	TGTGCCAGCAGCTTAGGACTAGCGGGGGGCAATGAGCAGTTCTTC
.	TRBD2	TRBJ2-1	TRBV19	CASSISLAADNEQFF	TGTGCCAGTAGTATTAGTCTAGCGGCTGACAATGAGCAGTTCTTC
.	TRBD1	TRBJ1-2	TRBV25-1	CASSAGQVYGYTF	TGTGCCAGCAGTGCCGGACAGGTCTATGGCTACACCTTC
.	.	TRBJ1-1	TRBV5-1	CASSLNRANTEAFF	TGCGCCAGCAGCTTGAACAGGGCCAACACTGAAGCTTTCTTT
.	TRBD1	TRBJ1-2	TRBV4-1	CASSQQGDYGYTF	TGCGCCAGCAGCCAGCAGGGGGACTATGGCTACACCTTC
.	.	TRBJ1-5	TRBV6-5	CASSRNRGQPQHF	TGTGCCAGCAGTCGTAATAGGGGTCAGCCCCAGCATTTT
.	TRBD1	TRBJ2-2	TRBV7-3	CASSLPGRGTGELFF	TGTGCCAGCAGCTTACCGGGCAGGGGGACCGGGGAGCTGTTTTTT
once	.	TRBJ2-7	TRBV28	CASKGPSSYEQYF	TGTGCCAGCAAGGGGCCGAGCTCCTACGAGCAGTACTTC
.	TRBD2	TRBJ2-5	TRBV25-1	CASSEYLAGPSGETQYF	TGTGCCAGCAGTGAATACCTAGCGGGGCCGTCCGGAGAGACCCAGTACTTC
.	.	TRBJ1-1	TRBV27	CASAGTYQGTEAFF	TGTGCCAGCGCGGGGACCTATCAGGGCACTGAAGCTTTCTTT
.	TRBD2	TRBJ2-3	TRBV7-3	CASSRGGPPDTQYF	TGTGCCAGCAGCCGGGGGGGCCCCCCAGATACGCAGTATTTT
few	TRBD1	TRBJ2-7	TRBV7-9	CASSPWQGVGEQYF	TGTGCCAGCAGCCCGTGGCAGGGGGTCGGGGAGCAGTACTTC
.	.	TRBJ2-7	TRBV2	CASSQEVYEQYF	TGTGCCAGCAGCCAAGAGGTCTACGAGCAGTACTTC
few	TRBD1	TRBJ1-5	TRBV7-2	CASSLLGGDQPQHF	TGTGCCAGCAGCTTACTAGGGGGCGATCAGCCCCAGCATTTT
few	TRBD1	TRBJ1-2	TRBV5-1	CASSVAGTVAYGYTF	TGCGCCAGCAGCGTCGCCGGGACAGTAGCCTATGGCTACACCTTC